The source of this TCR beta chain is a study of response to subunit inactivated influenza vaccine. This clonotype has a handful of counts. In TCRdb, the RT-PCR reads were re-called with MiXCR into one record per CDR3 protein. The sample consists of 750,000 to 850,000 distinct CDR3 sequences, about a fifth of them appearing once. The V and J ends lost 5 bases and 9 bases respectively, with 13 bases between them. The CDR3 runs to 12 residues. CDR1 is SGHTA, CDR2 FQGNSA, per germline. The rearrangement uses TRBV7-2 and TRBJ1-1; no definite D call. This sequence originates from a man over 45 who received an inactivated influenza vaccine. The source material was PBMCs from blood, sampled roughly 5 days after vaccination. CDR3 sequence reads: CASSHSWDKAFF. In DNA, the CDR3 is TGTGCCAGCAGCCATTCTTGGGATAAAGCTTTCTTT.